One and the same sample provided the 31 T cell receptor beta chains below, sequenced in a study of cytomegalovirus exposure and HLA in healthy donors (dated by TCRdb to the late 2010s). The library came from the immunoSEQ multiplex PCR assay. For the multiplex PCR, a mixture combining 60 forward primers for TCR Vbeta segments and 13 reverse primers for TCR Jbeta segments was used. Entries here come from immuneACCESS through TCRdb and include only in-frame sequences with V and J called. Some clones fail to appear in such tables; in the studies checked, an unresolved V gene covers under half of the shortfall, and the cause of the remainder is unknown. Counted in this sample were approximately 120,000 clones; around 82% of them appeared once. The ten largest clonotypes hold more than 1% of the sample. The sequencing input was PBMCs. The receptors were gathered from a female donor in good health and CMV-seronegative.

The rearrangement uses TRBV14 and TRBJ1-2; D ambiguous. The CDR3 runs to 16 residues. Germline V gives CDR1 SGHDN, CDR2 FVKESK. Trimming removed 1 base from V and 8 bases from J, with 20 bases in between. CDR3 protein: CASSQGVAILLDGYTF. The CDR3 region has the DNA TGTGCCAGCAGCCAAGGAGTAGCCATACTATTAGACGGCTACACCTTC.

This chain links TRBV7-3 with TRBJ2-1; 11 nucleotides match TRBD2. The CDR3 has 19 amino acids. The germline gives CDR1 SGHTA, CDR2 FQGTGA. V was clipped by 1 base and J by 9 bases; unmatched bases: 17. The CDR3 nucleotides read TGTGCCAGCAGCTTAAAGGGGTATGGGACTAGCGGCAATAGGGGTGAGCAGTTCTTC. Its protein is CASSLKGYGTSGNRGEQFF.

This chain uses TRBV14 with TRBJ1-5, with D uncertain. The CDR3 runs 17 residues. V lost 8 bases, J lost 0 bases, and 20 bases lay in between. The germline gives CDR1 SGHDN, CDR2 FVKESK. The chain's CDR3 is CASPGPTAFLSNQPQHF. CDR3 in DNA: TGTGCCAGCCCAGGCCCGACCGCCTTCCTTAGCAATCAGCCCCAGCATTTT.

The chain links TRBV11-2 to TRBJ2-1; 9 bases line up with TRBD2. V dropped 2 bases and J dropped 0; count of bases not matched to a gene: 8. The CDR3 runs to 18 residues. From germline, CDR1 is SGHAT and CDR2 FQNNGV. The CDR3 nucleotides read TGTGCCAGCAGCTTAAGGTTGGGCGGGAGGGCCTCCTACAATGAGCAGTTCTTC. Protein product: CASSLRLGGRASYNEQFF.

The chain recombines TRBV6-5 with TRBJ1-5; the D is unclear. The length of the CDR3 is 15 residues. V dropped 2 bases and J dropped 3 bases, with 11 bases sitting between them. CDR1 MNHEY and CDR2 SVGAGI come from the germline V gene. CDR3 residues: CASSYNSVPNQPQHF. The CDR3 nucleotides are TGTGCCAGCAGTTACAACAGTGTACCCAATCAGCCCCAGCATTTT.

The chain uses TRBV5-6 and TRBJ1-3; no clear D gene. V was shortened by 0 bases and J by 4 bases, with 14 bases between the two germline ends. CDR3 length: 16 amino acids. In germline, CDR1 is SGHDT, CDR2 YYEEEE. CDR3 sequence: CASSLGIWVRGNTIYF. The CDR3 region has the DNA TGTGCCAGCAGCTTGGGAATCTGGGTGCGGGGAAACACCATATATTTT.

The genes are TRBV10-2 and TRBJ1-2; TRBD1 agrees at 9 bases. CDR3 length: 14 amino acids. Trimming cost V 6 bases and J 3 bases; bases outside gene matches: 5. The germline V gene encodes CDR1 WSHSY and CDR2 SAAADI. DNA of the CDR3: TGCGCCAGCAGGGGGACAGGGAAAGACTATGGCTACACCTTC. Amino acid sequence: CASRGTGKDYGYTF.

This clone was counted a single time. This chain links TRBV18 with TRBJ2-3; a weak D match, TRBD1 (6 bases). V lost 2 bases and J 4 bases, leaving 13 bases between the germline ends. This CDR3 has 15 amino acids. Per germline, CDR1 KGHSH and CDR2 LQKENI. CDR3 region: CASSPSTGRADTQYF. The DNA for the CDR3 is TGTGCCAGCTCACCAAGTACAGGGCGGGCAGATACGCAGTATTTT. Supplemented by reference TRBV18 and TRBJ2-3, the full variable domain reads NAGVMQNPRHLVRRRGQEARLRCSPMKGHSHVYWYRQLPEEGLKFMVYLQKENIIDESGMPKERFSAEFPKEGPSILRIQQVVRGDSAAYFCASSPSTGRADTQYFGPGTRLTVL.

This clone was recorded only once. The J gene is TRBJ1-4, the V gene TRBV30, with unresolved D. Germline CDR1 and CDR2: GTSNPN and SVGIG (reference sequence). This CDR3 spans 13 amino acids. V shed 5 bases and J shed 0 bases, with 7 bases lying between them. CDR3 DNA: TGTGCCTGGGGGCAGTCAACTAATGAAAAACTGTTTTTT. This sequence encodes CAWGQSTNEKLFF. The whole variable domain, remainder taken from reference TRBV30 and TRBJ1-4, is SQTIHQWPATLVQPVGSPLSLECTVEGTSNPNLYWYRQAAGRGLQLLFYSVGIGQISSEVPQNLSASRPQDRQFILSSKKLLLSDSGFYLCAWGQSTNEKLFFGSGTQLSVL.

V is TRBV28 and J is TRBJ2-5, with 9 nucleotides matching TRBD2. With 1 base clipped from V and 5 bases from J, the junction kept 5 bases outside the gene matches. The length of the CDR3 is 15 residues. Germline assignment: CDR1 MDHEN and CDR2 SYDVKM. CDR3 sequence reads: CASSLLAGVFETQYF. CDR3 DNA sequence: TGTGCCAGCAGTTTATTAGCGGGAGTTTTTGAGACCCAGTACTTC.

This rearrangement joins TRBV5-5 to TRBJ2-2; D uncertain. CDR1 is SGHKS, CDR2 YYEKEE, per germline (reference sequence). V gave up 0 bases and J gave up 11 bases, with 11 bases separating them. CDR3 size: 13 residues. CDR3 residues: CASSLVWQSELFF. The CDR3 DNA follows: TGTGCCAGCAGCTTGGTTTGGCAGTCCGAGCTGTTTTTT.

This chain uses TRBV7-8 with TRBJ2-4, with D possibly TRBD1 on 6 matching bases. V lost 5 bases, J lost 1 base, and 18 bases lay in between. This CDR3 has 17 residues. CDR1 is SGHVS, CDR2 FQNEAQ, per germline. The CDR3 bases are TGTGCCAGCAGCCGAGTCGAGGGTCAGGGGGCCAAAAACATTCAGTACTTC. Its translation: CASSRVEGQGAKNIQYF.

The rearrangement uses TRBV5-5 and TRBJ1-4; D gene uncertain. The germline V gene encodes CDR1 SGHKS and CDR2 YYEKEE (reference sequence). CDR3 length: 15 residues. Trimming removed 2 bases at V and 5 bases at J, with 13 bases between. CDR3 bases: TGTGCCAGCAGCTTTCAGGCGGGTTTCAATGAAAAACTGTTTTTT. Translated: CASSFQAGFNEKLFF.

This clone has only a few counts. The chain uses TRBV30 and TRBJ1-1; TRBD1 agrees at 9 bases. Germline V lookup: CDR1 GTSNPN, CDR2 SVGIG (reference sequence). V lost 0 bases to trimming and J lost 6 bases; unmatched junction nucleotides: 5. This CDR3 comprises 14 residues. Here the CDR3 DNA reads TGTGCCTGGAGTGTAGACAGGGGGTATGCTGAAGCTTTCTTT. Translating it yields CAWSVDRGYAEAFF.

V and J are TRBV4-1 and TRBJ2-3; 7 bases match TRBD2. V lost 1 base and J lost 4; bases outside the gene matches: 5. This CDR3 has 15 residues. CDR1 is MGHRA, CDR2 YSYEKL, per germline. CDR3 residues: CASSQVSSGPDTQYF. The CDR3 bases are TGCGCCAGCAGCCAAGTCTCTAGCGGTCCAGATACGCAGTATTTT.

Worth noting for this clone: The junction differs from germline at one of its ends, possibly a read error. The chain combines TRBV7-9 with TRBJ2-1, with D tentatively TRBD2 (5 bases). Germline V lookup: CDR1 SEHNR, CDR2 FQNEAQ (reference sequence). CDR3 length: 13 amino acids. Written as DNA, the CDR3 is TGTTCCAGCAGCTTTGGTAGCGTCAATGAGCAGTTCTTC. It translates to CSSSFGSVNEQFF. Together with reference TRBV7-9 and TRBJ2-1, the CDR3 gives the full variable domain: DTGVSQNPRHKITKRGQNVTFRCDPISEHNRLYWYRQTLGQGPEFLTYFQNEAQLEKSRLLSDRFSAERPKGSFSTLEIQRTEQGDSAMYLCSSSFGSVNEQFFGPGTRLTVL.

The V call is TRBV28, the J call TRBJ2-3; the match to TRBD2 covers 7 bases. CDR3 length equals 16 residues. Germline CDR1 and CDR2: MDHEN and SYDVKM. J lost 2 bases, V lost 5 bases, and 10 bases had no gene match. The CDR3 sequence: CASSPMGGRATDTQYF. CDR3 nucleotides: TGTGCCAGCAGTCCGATGGGGGGGAGGGCCACAGATACGCAGTATTTT.

As DNA, the CDR3 is TGCGCCAGCAGCTTGGCCGGGACTAGCGGCTCCTACAATGAGCAGTTCTTC. It codes for CASSLAGTSGSYNEQFF. The chain uses TRBV5-1 and TRBJ2-1; 11 nucleotides agree with TRBD2. The germline CDR1 and CDR2 sequences are SGHRS and YFSETQ. V lost 0 bases and J lost 0; bases outside the gene matches: 2. This CDR3 has 17 residues. Variable domain in full (rest from reference TRBV5-1 and TRBJ2-1): KAGVTQTPRYLIKTRGQQVTLSCSPISGHRSVSWYQQTPGQGLQFLFEYFSETQRNKGNFPGRFSGRQFSNSRSEMNVSTLELGDSALYLCASSLAGTSGSYNEQFFGPGTRLTVL.

The V gene is TRBV14, the J gene TRBJ1-4, with 7 bases lining up with TRBD1. The V gene end was trimmed by 4 bases and the J gene end by 2 bases; junction bases not matched to a gene: 7. CDR3 size: 16 residues. Germline CDR1 SGHDN, CDR2 FVKESK. The CDR3 DNA follows: TGTGCCAGCAGCCGAGGGGGCCCCGGGACTAATGAAAAACTGTTTTTT. Its protein product is CASSRGGPGTNEKLFF.

J is TRBJ1-2 and V is TRBV27; 7 nucleotides match TRBD1. V dropped 6 bases and J dropped 2; count of bases not matched to a gene: 3. The CDR3 extends over 13 amino acids. Germline V gives CDR1 MNHEY, CDR2 SMNVEV (reference sequence). CDR3 residues: CASSDRENYGYTF. In DNA form, the CDR3 reads TGTGCCAGCAGCGACAGGGAGAACTATGGCTACACCTTC.

V usage is TRBV6-5 and J usage is TRBJ1-1; D gene uncertain. The CDR3 consists of 16 residues. The V end lost 2 bases, the J end lost 3 bases, and 16 bases lay between the germline ends. Germline-derived CDR1 and CDR2 are MNHEY and SVGAGI. The CDR3 spells CASSYPSRSGYTEAFF. In DNA form, the CDR3 reads TGTGCCAGCAGTTACCCGTCTCGCAGCGGGTACACTGAAGCTTTCTTT.

In this sample, this clone turned up a few times. The rearrangement links TRBV15 to TRBJ2-7, with 7 nucleotides matching TRBD2. Germline CDR1 is LNHNV and CDR2 is YYDKDF (reference sequence). V was pared by 0 bases and J by 3 bases, with 5 bases of the junction left unmatched. CDR3 length equals 15 residues. As DNA, the CDR3 is TGTGCCACCAGCAGAGAGCGAGCGGGGAACTACGAGCAGTACTTC. This translates into CATSRERAGNYEQYF. Complete variable domain (other parts from reference TRBV15 and TRBJ2-7): DAMVIQNPRYQVTQFGKPVTLSCSQTLNHNVMYWYQQKSSQAPKLLFHYYDKDFNNEADTPDNFQSRRPNTSFCFLDIRSPGLGDTAMYLCATSRERAGNYEQYFGPGTRLTVT.

This clone has only one observation. This chain connects TRBV19 to TRBJ2-1; 9 bases agree with TRBD2. Germline CDR1 is LNHDA and CDR2 is SQIVND (reference sequence). The CDR3 extends over 15 amino acids. With V trimmed by 4 bases and J by 0 bases, 1 base remained unmatched. This chain's CDR3 is CASSRLAASYNEQFF. CDR3 DNA: TGTGCCAGTAGTAGACTAGCGGCCTCCTACAATGAGCAGTTCTTC.

This chain links TRBV7-8 with TRBJ1-5; D ambiguous. Germline V gene lookup returns CDR1 SGHVS and CDR2 FQNEAQ. CDR3 length: 12 amino acids. Trimming left V 5 bases short and J 3 bases short, with 5 bases between. DNA of the CDR3: TGTGCCAGCAGCCCGTCCAATCAGCCCCAGCATTTT. It encodes CASSPSNQPQHF.

V usage is TRBV5-4 and J usage is TRBJ1-4; 7 positions match TRBD1. CDR3 length: 14 amino acids. The junction had 2 bases not matched to a gene; V was cut back by 1 base and J by 5 bases. Germline CDR1 and CDR2: SGHNT and YYREEE (reference sequence). The CDR3 DNA sequence: TGTGCCAGCAGCTTGAACAGGGGAAATGAAAAACTGTTTTTT. Protein product: CASSLNRGNEKLFF.

This rearrangement joins TRBV21-1 to TRBJ2-1; the table's D call, TRBD2, was not checked against the DNA. TRBV21-1 is termed a pseudogene. CDR3 length: 16 amino acids. CDR3 residues: CASSKAGTSGYNEQFF. The CDR3 coding sequence is TGTGCCAGCAGCAAGGCGGGGACTAGCGGGTACAATGAGCAGTTCTTC.

V and J are TRBV6-1 and TRBJ2-1, with 11 bases that match TRBD2. The CDR3 spans 18 residues. From germline, CDR1 is MNHNS and CDR2 SASEGT. Losses at the gene ends were 2 bases for V and 4 bases for J; bases not matched to a gene: 10. In DNA, the CDR3 is TGTGCCAGCAGTGAAACTTGGTCTAGCGGGGGGCTATACAATGAGCAGTTCTTC. As protein: CASSETWSSGGLYNEQFF.

The CDR3 DNA sequence: TGTGCCAGCAGCCAAGATGCGACTAGCGGGGGGGCAGATACGCAGTATTTT. Residues: CASSQDATSGGADTQYF. V is TRBV4-2 and J is TRBJ2-3, with 14 bases that match TRBD2. J lost 4 bases, V lost 0 bases, and 3 bases had no gene match. CDR1 is LGHNA, CDR2 YNFKEQ, per germline. The CDR3 loop spans 17 amino acids.

This clone was seen more than once but under ten times. Here the CDR3 DNA reads TGTGCCTGGAGTCTACATGGCAGGGTGAATCAGCCCCAGCATTTT. It encodes CAWSLHGRVNQPQHF. The chain uses TRBV30 and TRBJ1-5; TRBD1 might be the D (5 bases). The CDR3 runs to 15 residues. Trimming took off 2 bases at V and 4 bases at J, with 15 bases between the two ends. Germline CDR1 is GTSNPN and CDR2 is SVGIG (reference sequence).

The chain couples TRBV20-1 to TRBJ1-1; D is undetermined. Looked up from germline, CDR1 is DFQATT and CDR2 is SNEGSKA (reference sequence). CDR3 size: 11 residues. Trimming removed 6 bases from V and 6 bases from J, with 11 bases in between. The CDR3 sequence: CSAPVFSEAFF. CDR3 nucleotide sequence: TGCAGTGCCCCCGTGTTTTCTGAAGCTTTCTTT.

This clone was found a few times. The genes are TRBV4-1 and TRBJ2-3; maybe TRBD2 (7 bases). Trimming pared 3 bases from V and 3 bases from J, leaving 16 bases between. This CDR3 has 16 residues. Germline values: CDR1 MGHRA, CDR2 YSYEKL. CDR3 in amino acids: CASSHPGGVSTDTQYF. The CDR3 DNA reads TGCGCCAGCAGCCATCCGGGGGGCGTTAGTACAGATACGCAGTATTTT.